The 5 T cell receptor beta chains presented below share a single source sample, sequenced in a study of blood T cell repertoires in COVID-19. Assay: immunoSEQ multiplex PCR; the TCRdb copy retains only in-frame clones and omits some. The sample contains 150,000 to 200,000 clones, almost 80% of which appear only once. Sequencing was carried out using peripheral blood. Receptors originate from a man in his 60s with active or convalescent COVID-19.

This clone was recorded once. The rearrangement uses TRBV4-1 and TRBJ2-3; maybe TRBD2 (6 bases). The germline V gene has CDR1 MGHRA and CDR2 YSYEKL. The V end was cut by 1 base, the J end by 0 bases, with 11 bases between. CDR3 length equals 16 residues. CDR3 amino acids: CASSQVPGLSTDTQYF. The CDR3 DNA is TGCGCCAGCAGCCAAGTTCCGGGACTGAGCACAGATACGCAGTATTTT.

This clone was seen a few times. The V and J genes are TRBV7-3 and TRBJ2-3; D is undetermined. Deletions cut 0 bases from V and 6 bases from J, with 13 bases between. CDR3 length equals 15 residues. Germline V gives CDR1 SGHTA, CDR2 FQGTGA. The CDR3 DNA reads TGTGCCAGCAGCTTAACCGCTCGGGTCGAGGATACGCAGTATTTT. Residues: CASSLTARVEDTQYF.

The CDR3 nucleotides are TGTGCCAGCAGCCTGACGTCGACGAGGTTTGAAAAACTGTTTTTT. Amino acid sequence: CASSLTSTRFEKLFF. The chain employs TRBV7-9 and TRBJ1-4; D ambiguous. CDR1 is SEHNR and CDR2 is FQNEAQ in the germline V gene (reference sequence). This CDR3 region has 15 residues. Trimming cost V 5 bases and J 7 bases, with 17 bases left between them. The whole variable domain, remainder taken from reference TRBV7-9 and TRBJ1-4, is DTGVSQNPRHKITKRGQNVTFRCDPISEHNRLYWYRQTLGQGPEFLTYFQNEAQLEKSRLLSDRFSAERPKGSFSTLEIQRTEQGDSAMYLCASSLTSTRFEKLFFGSGTQLSVL.

V gene TRBV28 combines with J gene TRBJ2-6; TRBD1 matches at 7 bases. Germline assignment: CDR1 MDHEN and CDR2 SYDVKM. With 6 bases clipped from V and 2 bases from J, the junction kept 4 bases outside the gene matches. The CDR3 runs 15 residues. CDR3: CASSPGTAGANVLTF. The CDR3 DNA follows: TGTGCCAGCAGCCCCGGGACAGCTGGGGCCAACGTCCTGACTTTC.

V is TRBV11-3 and J is TRBJ2-3; 8 bases agree with TRBD1. The germline V gene encodes CDR1 SGHNT and CDR2 YENEEA. The CDR3 runs to 15 residues. The ends lost 5 bases at V and 0 bases at J; junction bases unmatched: 4. CDR3 residues: CASSTGQGSTDTQYF. Written as DNA, the CDR3 is TGTGCCAGCAGCACCGGACAGGGAAGCACAGATACGCAGTATTTT.